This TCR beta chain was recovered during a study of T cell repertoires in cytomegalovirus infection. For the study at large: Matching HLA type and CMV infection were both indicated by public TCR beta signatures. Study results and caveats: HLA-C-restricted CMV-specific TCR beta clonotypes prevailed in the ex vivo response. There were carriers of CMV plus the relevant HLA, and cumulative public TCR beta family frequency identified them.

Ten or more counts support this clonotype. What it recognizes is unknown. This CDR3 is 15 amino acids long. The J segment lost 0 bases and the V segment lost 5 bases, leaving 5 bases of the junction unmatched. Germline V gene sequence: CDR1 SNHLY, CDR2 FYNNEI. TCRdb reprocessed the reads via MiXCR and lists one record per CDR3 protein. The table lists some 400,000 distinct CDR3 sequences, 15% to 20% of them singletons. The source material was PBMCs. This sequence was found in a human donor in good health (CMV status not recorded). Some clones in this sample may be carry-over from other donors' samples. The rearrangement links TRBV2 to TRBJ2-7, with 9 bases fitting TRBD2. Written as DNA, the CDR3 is TGTGCCAGCAGTTATAGCGGGAGCCCCTCCTACGAGCAGTACTTC. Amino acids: CASSYSGSPSYEQYF.